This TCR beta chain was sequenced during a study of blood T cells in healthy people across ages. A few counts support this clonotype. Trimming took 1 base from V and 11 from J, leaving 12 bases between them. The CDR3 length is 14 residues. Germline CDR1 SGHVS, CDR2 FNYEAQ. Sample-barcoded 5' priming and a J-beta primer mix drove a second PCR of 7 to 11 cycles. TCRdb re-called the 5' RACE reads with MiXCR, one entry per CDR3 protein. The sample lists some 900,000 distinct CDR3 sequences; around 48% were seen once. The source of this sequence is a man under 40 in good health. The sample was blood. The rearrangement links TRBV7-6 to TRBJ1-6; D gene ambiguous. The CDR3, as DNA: TGTGCCAGCAGCTTAGAACCGGGGAGGCCACCCCTCCACTTT. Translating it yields CASSLEPGRPPLHF.